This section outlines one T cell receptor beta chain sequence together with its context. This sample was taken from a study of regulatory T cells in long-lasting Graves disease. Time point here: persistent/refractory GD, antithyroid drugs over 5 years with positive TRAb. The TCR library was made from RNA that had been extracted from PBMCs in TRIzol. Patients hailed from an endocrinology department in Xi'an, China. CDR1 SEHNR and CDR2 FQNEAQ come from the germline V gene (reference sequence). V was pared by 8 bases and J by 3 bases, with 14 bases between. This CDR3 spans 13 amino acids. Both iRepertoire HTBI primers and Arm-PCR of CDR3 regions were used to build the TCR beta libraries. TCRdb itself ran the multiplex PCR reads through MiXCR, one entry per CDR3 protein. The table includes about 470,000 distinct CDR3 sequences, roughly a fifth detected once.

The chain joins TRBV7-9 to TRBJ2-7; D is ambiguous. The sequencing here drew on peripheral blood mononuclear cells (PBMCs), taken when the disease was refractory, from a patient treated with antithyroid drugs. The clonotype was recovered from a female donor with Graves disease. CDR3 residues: CASHPLGYYEQYF. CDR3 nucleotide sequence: TGTGCCAGCCACCCGTTGGGGTACTACGAGCAGTACTTC.